The entry that follows covers one T cell receptor beta chain sequence. Per the germline V gene, CDR1 is MNHEY and CDR2 is SVGEGT. The CDR3 has 20 amino acids. With 0 bases clipped from V and 5 bases from J, the junction kept 17 bases outside the gene matches. The sample belongs to a study of blood T cell repertoires in COVID-19. Turning to the study itself: From the United States, Italy and Spain came samples of acute and convalescent COVID-19. PBMCs, B-cell-depleted T cells, or T cells were the source of the cDNA or gDNA that made up the material.

Authors' methods: Nucleated cell number was recorded as an estimate derived from reference gene primer amplification. Data came from immunoSEQ multiplex PCR; TCRdb stores just in-frame clones and leaves some out. D and trimming were read from the DNA, whereas the V and J calls and clone size are those reported in that table. The sample carries about 38,000 clones, roughly 87% recorded once. Input material: peripheral blood. The receptor was isolated from a human donor in a cohort sampled during active COVID-19. This chain uses TRBV6-2 or TRBV6-3 with TRBJ2-1; TRBD2 matches 9 bases. CDR3: CASSYSLTVPSGNFDNEQFF. The CDR3 nucleotides are TGTGCCAGCAGTTACTCGTTGACGGTCCCTAGCGGGAATTTTGACAATGAGCAGTTCTTC.